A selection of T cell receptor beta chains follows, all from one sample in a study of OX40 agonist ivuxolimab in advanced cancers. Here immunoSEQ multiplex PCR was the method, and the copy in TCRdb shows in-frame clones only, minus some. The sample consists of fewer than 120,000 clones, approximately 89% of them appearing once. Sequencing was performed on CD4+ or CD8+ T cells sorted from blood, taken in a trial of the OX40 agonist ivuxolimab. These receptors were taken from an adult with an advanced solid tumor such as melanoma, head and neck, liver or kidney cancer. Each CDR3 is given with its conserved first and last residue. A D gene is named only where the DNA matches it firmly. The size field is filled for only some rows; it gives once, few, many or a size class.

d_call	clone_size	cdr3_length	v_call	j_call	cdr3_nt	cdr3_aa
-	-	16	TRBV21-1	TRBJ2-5	TGTGCCAGCAGCAAAGCCGGTCCGGGAGGGCAAGAGACCCAGTACTTC	CASSKAGPGGQETQYF
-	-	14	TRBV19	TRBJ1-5	TGTGCCAGTAGTATCTTTGGGAAAGGGCAGCCCCAGCATTTT	CASSIFGKGQPQHF
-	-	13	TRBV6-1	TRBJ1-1	TGTGCCAGTAAGGGGGACCCCGACACTGAAGCTTTCTTT	CASKGDPDTEAFF
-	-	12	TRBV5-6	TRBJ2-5	TGTGCCAGCAGCTTGGGGAGTGAGACCCAGTACTTC	CASSLGSETQYF
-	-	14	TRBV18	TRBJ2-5	TGTGCCAGCTCAACGGGGGGCGACGATGGGACCCAGTACTTC	CASSTGGDDGTQYF
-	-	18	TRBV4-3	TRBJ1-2	TGCGCCAGCAGCCAGAAAACTTTTCGGGACACCTCTAACTATGGCTACACCTTC	CASSQKTFRDTSNYGYTF
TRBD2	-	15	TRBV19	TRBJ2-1	TGTGCCAGTAATGAGCGGGACCCTTCCTACAATGAGCAGTTCTTC	CASNERDPSYNEQFF
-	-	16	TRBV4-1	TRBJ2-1	TGCGCCAGCAGCCAAGAGGGACCCATGGGACCCAATGAGCAGTTCTTC	CASSQEGPMGPNEQFF
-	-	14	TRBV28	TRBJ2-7	TGTGCCAGCAGTCCGTGGACTAACTCCTACGAGCAGTACTTC	CASSPWTNSYEQYF
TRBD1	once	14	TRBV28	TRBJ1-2	TGTGCCAGCAGAGCGGACAGGATTAACTATGGCTACACCTTC	CASRADRINYGYTF
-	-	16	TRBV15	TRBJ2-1	TGTGCCACCAGCAGAGGGGACTCCAGCTCCTACAATGAGCAGTTCTTC	CATSRGDSSSYNEQFF
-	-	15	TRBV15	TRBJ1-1	TGTGCCACCGGGGCCAAGGCTAGGGCGAACACTGAAGCTTTCTTT	CATGAKARANTEAFF
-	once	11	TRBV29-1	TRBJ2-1	TGCAGCGTTGGGTCGGGTAATGAGCAGTTCTTC	CSVGSGNEQFF
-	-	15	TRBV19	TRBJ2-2	TGTGCCAGTAGTATATTTCCCCCGATCACCGGGGAGCTGTTTTTT	CASSIFPPITGELFF
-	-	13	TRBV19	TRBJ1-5	TGTGCCAGTAGTATAGATTTGGGGGAAGCCCAGCATTTT	CASSIDLGEAQHF
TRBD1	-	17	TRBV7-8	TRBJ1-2	TGTGCCAGCAGCTTAAAGGGGGAGATGGGACAGGAACATGGCTACACCTTC	CASSLKGEMGQEHGYTF
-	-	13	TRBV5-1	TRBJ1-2	TGCGCCAGCAGCTTCAGTACTAACTATGGCTACACCTTC	CASSFSTNYGYTF
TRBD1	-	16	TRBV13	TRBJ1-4	TGTGCCAGCAGCTTAGGCGCCGGGACAGGGGAAGAAAAACTGTTTTTT	CASSLGAGTGEEKLFF
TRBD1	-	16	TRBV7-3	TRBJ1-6	TGTGCCAGCAGCTCCCGCGGGGGACAGGGGAACTCACCCCTCCACTTT	CASSSRGGQGNSPLHF
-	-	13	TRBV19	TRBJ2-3	TGTGCCAGTAGTATCGGTAGCACAGATACGCAGTATTTT	CASSIGSTDTQYF
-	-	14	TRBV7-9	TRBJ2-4	TGTGCCAGCAGCTTCAGACAGGAACAAAACATTCAGTACTTC	CASSFRQEQNIQYF
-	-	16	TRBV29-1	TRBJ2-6	TGCAGCGTTGTAGTAGGGTTTACCTCTGGGGCCAACGTCCTGACTTTC	CSVVVGFTSGANVLTF
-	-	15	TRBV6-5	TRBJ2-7	TGTGCCAGCAGCCGCCGGACAGCCCTCTCCTACGAGCAGTACTTC	CASSRRTALSYEQYF
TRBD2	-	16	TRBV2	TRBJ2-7	TGTGCCAGCATTTTCGGGACTAGCGGGGAGGTTTACGAGCAGTACTTC	CASIFGTSGEVYEQYF
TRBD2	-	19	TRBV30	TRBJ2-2	TGTGCCTGGAGCCCTCTTCTAGCGGGGCACGTGAGGAACACCGGGGAGCTGTTTTTT	CAWSPLLAGHVRNTGELFF
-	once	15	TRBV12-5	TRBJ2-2	TGTGCTAGTGTCGCCTCAGGGGCGAACACCGGGGAGCTGTTTTTT	CASVASGANTGELFF
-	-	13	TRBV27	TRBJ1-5	TGTGCCAGCAGTAGGGGTGGCAATCAGCCCCAGCATTTT	CASSRGGNQPQHF
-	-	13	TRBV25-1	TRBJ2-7	TGTGCCAGCAGTGAATCCAGTGCCTACGAGCAGTACTTC	CASSESSAYEQYF